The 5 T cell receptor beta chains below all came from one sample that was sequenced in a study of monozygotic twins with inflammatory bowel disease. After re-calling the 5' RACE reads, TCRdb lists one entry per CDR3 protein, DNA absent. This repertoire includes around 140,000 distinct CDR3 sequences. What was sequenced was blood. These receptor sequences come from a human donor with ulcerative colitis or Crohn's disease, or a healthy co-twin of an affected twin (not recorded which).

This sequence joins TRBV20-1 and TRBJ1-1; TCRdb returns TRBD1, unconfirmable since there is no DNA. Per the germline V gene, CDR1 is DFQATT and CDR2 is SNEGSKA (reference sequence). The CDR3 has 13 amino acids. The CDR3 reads CSPKDSLNTEAFF.

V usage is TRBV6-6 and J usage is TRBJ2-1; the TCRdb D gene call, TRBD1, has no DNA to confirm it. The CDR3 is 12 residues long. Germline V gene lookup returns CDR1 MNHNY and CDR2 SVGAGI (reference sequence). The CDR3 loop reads CASSPGQSEQFF.

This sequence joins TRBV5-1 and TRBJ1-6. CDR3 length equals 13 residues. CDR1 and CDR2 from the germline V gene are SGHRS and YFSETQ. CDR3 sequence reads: CASSLVADSPLHF.

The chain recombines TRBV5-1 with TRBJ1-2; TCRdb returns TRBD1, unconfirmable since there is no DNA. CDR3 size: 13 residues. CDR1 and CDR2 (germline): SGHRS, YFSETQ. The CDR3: CASSGDNNYGYTF.

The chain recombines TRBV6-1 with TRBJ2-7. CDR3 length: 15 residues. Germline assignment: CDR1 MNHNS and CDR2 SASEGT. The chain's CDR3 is CASSPYPRQTYEQYF.